These 10 T cell receptor beta chains came from one sample sequenced in a study of blood T cell repertoires in COVID-19 (dated by TCRdb to 2019 to 2021). The receptor library was made with the immunoSEQ multiplex PCR assay. This immuneACCESS table, as held by TCRdb, lists in-frame sequences with V and J called but not all clones. Of the missing ones, under half trace to an unresolved V gene in checked studies; the others have no known cause. The sample has about 160,000 clones on record, roughly 84% of them singletons. The biggest ten clones account for 15% to 20% of the sample. The sample was PBMCs or T cells enriched from blood (not recorded which). The source of these receptors is a man in his sixties who had recovered from COVID-19.

V usage is TRBV27 and J usage is TRBJ1-2, with D unresolved. The CDR3 sequence is 13 residues long. V shed 3 bases and J shed 4 bases, with 9 bases lying between them. Germline V gene sequence: CDR1 MNHEY, CDR2 SMNVEV (reference sequence). CDR3 sequence reads: CASSFSPIYGYTF. The CDR3, as DNA: TGTGCCAGCAGTTTTAGCCCTATCTATGGCTACACCTTC.

This chain joins TRBV4-2 and TRBJ2-2, with a tentative D call TRBD1 (5 bases). Trimming removed 0 bases from V and 2 bases from J, with 10 bases in between. There are 16 residues in the CDR3. Germline values: CDR1 LGHNA, CDR2 YNFKEQ. In DNA, the CDR3 is TGTGCCAGCAGCCAAGAAGGGGCTGGAAACACCGGGGAGCTGTTTTTT. Its translation is CASSQEGAGNTGELFF.

This clone turned up a few times. The chain recombines TRBV5-1 with TRBJ2-7; perhaps TRBD1 as D (6 bases). This CDR3 contains 14 residues. V lost 4 bases and J lost 4, with 15 bases in between. Looked up from germline, CDR1 is SGHRS and CDR2 is YFSETQ. The CDR3 here is CASSPARGQYEQYF. The CDR3, as DNA: TGCGCCAGCAGCCCTGCCAGGGGTCAATACGAGCAGTACTTC. Variable domain in full (rest from reference TRBV5-1 and TRBJ2-7): KAGVTQTPRYLIKTRGQQVTLSCSPISGHRSVSWYQQTPGQGLQFLFEYFSETQRNKGNFPGRFSGRQFSNSRSEMNVSTLELGDSALYLCASSPARGQYEQYFGPGTRLTVT.

A few counts support this clone. A read error may produce the germline difference seen at one junction end. The V call is TRBV6-1, the J call TRBJ2-7; TRBD2 is a possible D gene (7 bases). The CDR3 totals 13 residues. Germline V CDR1 and CDR2: MNHNS, SASEGT. This CDR3 is CASSEVGGDKSSF. The CDR3 nucleotides read TGTGCCAGCAGTGAAGTGGGGGGGGACAAATCCAGCTTC.

This clone was found a few times. This chain joins TRBV30 and TRBJ2-7, with a weak D call TRBD2 (5 bases). The CDR3 sequence is 12 residues long. Germline values: CDR1 GTSNPN, CDR2 SVGIG (reference sequence). V shed 0 bases and J shed 7 bases, with 10 bases lying between them. The CDR3 protein is CAWSVLGGEQYF. The CDR3, as DNA: TGTGCCTGGAGTGTACTAGGAGGTGAGCAGTACTTC.

The chain carries TRBV11-1 and TRBJ2-7, with TRBD2 identical over 11 bases. The length of the CDR3 is 15 residues. The germline CDR1 and CDR2 sequences are SGHAT and FQDESV (reference sequence). Germline trimming cut 5 bases from V and 0 bases from J; bases unmatched to any gene: 3. CDR3 in amino acids: CASSPGTSGSYEQYF. For the CDR3, the DNA is TGTGCCAGCAGCCCAGGGACTAGCGGCTCCTACGAGCAGTACTTC.

The chain has TRBV28 and TRBJ1-4; a possible D gene is TRBD1 (6 bases). Trimming removed 6 bases at V and 13 bases at J, with 18 bases between. CDR1 and CDR2 from the germline V gene are MDHEN and SYDVKM. The length of the CDR3 is 13 residues. The CDR3 spells CASRKPGHSILFF. The CDR3 nucleotides read TGTGCCAGCAGAAAACCGGGACATAGTATACTGTTTTTT.

V gene TRBV7-9 combines with J gene TRBJ1-1, with a weak D call TRBD1 (6 bases). The V end was cut by 1 base, the J end by 11 bases, with 11 bases between. The length of the CDR3 is 12 residues. Germline V CDR1 and CDR2: SEHNR, FQNEAQ (reference sequence). The CDR3, as DNA: TGTGCCAGCAGCTTAGGGGCAGGGGATGCTTTCTTT. This sequence encodes CASSLGAGDAFF.

Only one count was recorded for this clone. The chain links TRBV7-8 to TRBJ2-5, with 14 positions matching TRBD2. V gave up 5 bases and J gave up 4 bases; unmatched junction bases: 6. CDR3 length: 16 residues. Looked up from germline, CDR1 is SGHVS and CDR2 is FQNEAQ. The CDR3 protein is CASSPTGLAGVETQYF. For the CDR3, the DNA is TGTGCCAGCAGCCCGACGGGACTAGCGGGGGTAGAGACCCAGTACTTC.

There are a few counts of this clone. The chain links TRBV28 to TRBJ1-6; 8 bases map to TRBD1. CDR1 is MDHEN, CDR2 SYDVKM, per germline. There are 16 residues in the CDR3. The V and J ends lost 1 base and 5 bases, in that order; junction bases with no gene match: 4. CDR3 in amino acids: CASSLSGTGNNSPLHF. In DNA form, the CDR3 reads TGTGCCAGCAGTTTATCTGGGACAGGCAATAATTCACCCCTCCACTTT.